The 26 T cell receptor beta chains listed next were all sequenced from one sample in a study of cytomegalovirus exposure and HLA in healthy donors (dated by TCRdb to about 2017). Preparation of the library involved the immunoSEQ multiplex PCR assay. For the multiplex PCR, a mixture combining 60 forward primers for TCR Vbeta segments and 13 reverse primers for TCR Jbeta segments was used. TCRdb took this table from immuneACCESS and kept in-frame rearrangements with V and J called. Such tables lack part of the clones; where checked against another copy, unresolved V genes explain under half of the gap, and the rest is unexplained. The sample table lists fewer than 150,000 clones, around 77% of them with a count of one. The ten biggest clones cover under 5.5% of the sample. The sequenced sample was PBMCs. All receptors derive from a woman in her 50s in good health and CMV-seronegative.

The V gene is TRBV18, the J gene TRBJ1-1; tentatively, D is TRBD1 (5 bases). V lost 6 bases to trimming and J lost 1 base, with 15 bases between them. This CDR3 comprises 15 residues. Germline lookup yields CDR1 KGHSH and CDR2 LQKENI. The CDR3 sequence is CASSPRQSGNTEAFF. CDR3 sequence (DNA): TGTGCCAGCTCGCCTCGACAGTCGGGGAACACTGAAGCTTTCTTT.

The chain carries TRBV18 and TRBJ2-1; 9 bases match TRBD1. The junction had 5 bases not matched to a gene; V was cut back by 6 bases and J by 2 bases. Germline CDR1 is KGHSH and CDR2 is LQKENI. The CDR3 spans 15 residues. The CDR3 nucleotides are TGTGCCAGCTCTCTGGGACAGGGAGCCTACAATGAGCAGTTCTTC. This codes for CASSLGQGAYNEQFF. Drawing the rest from reference TRBV18 and TRBJ2-1, the complete variable domain is NAGVMQNPRHLVRRRGQEARLRCSPMKGHSHVYWYRQLPEEGLKFMVYLQKENIIDESGMPKERFSAEFPKEGPSILRIQQVVRGDSAAYFCASSLGQGAYNEQFFGPGTRLTVL.

This clone was counted once. V gene TRBV5-1 combines with J gene TRBJ2-7; 9 nucleotides agree with TRBD1. The V gene's germline CDR1 is SGHRS and CDR2 YFSETQ. The CDR3 runs to 14 residues. Trimming removed 0 bases from V and 5 bases from J; junction bases left unmatched: 3. The DNA for the CDR3 is TGCGCCAGCAGCTTGGGGGACAGGGAGAACGAGCAGTACTTC. It codes for CASSLGDRENEQYF.

About this clone itself: One end of the junction fails to match germline, which may point to a read error. The V call is TRBV7-2, the J call TRBJ1-6; 8 bases are a match to TRBD1. Germline CDR1 reads SGHTA; CDR2 reads FQGNSA. The CDR3 has 15 residues. The CDR3 region has the DNA TGTGCCAGCAGCATGGGACAGGCTTATAATTCACCCTTCCACTTT. Its protein product is CASSMGQAYNSPFHF.

The chain uses TRBV12-5 and TRBJ2-2; 8 bases agree with TRBD1. The CDR3 is 15 residues long. V shed 6 bases, J shed 3 bases, and the junction held 6 bases outside the gene matches. Germline V gives CDR1 LGHNT, CDR2 FRNRAP. CDR3 DNA sequence: TGTGCTAGTGGGGACAGGGTATTGTACACCGGGGAGCTGTTTTTT. Translated: CASGDRVLYTGELFF.

The chain employs TRBV6-1 and TRBJ2-4; TRBD1 is a possible D gene (6 bases). The CDR3 length is 17 residues. V lost 4 bases to trimming and J lost 1 base, with 17 bases between them. The V gene's germline CDR1 is MNHNS and CDR2 SASEGT. In nucleotides, the CDR3 is TGTGCCAGCAGTGCCCGGGACACCCGAGGCGCCAAAAACATTCAGTACTTC. Protein product: CASSARDTRGAKNIQYF.

V and J are TRBV14 and TRBJ1-4; 10 bases are shared with TRBD1. The CDR3 runs to 16 residues. Trimming at V came to 4 bases and at J to 3 bases, leaving 5 bases not matched to a gene. CDR1 is SGHDN and CDR2 is FVKESK in the germline V gene. CDR3 nucleotide sequence: TGTGCCAGCAGCCCAAGACAGGGGGCACCTAATGAAAAACTGTTTTTT. Translation: CASSPRQGAPNEKLFF.

The chain combines TRBV7-9 with TRBJ2-7; weak D call: TRBD1 (6 bases). Looked up from germline, CDR1 is SEHNR and CDR2 is FQNEAQ (reference sequence). The CDR3 runs 16 residues. Trimming took off 1 base at V and 0 bases at J, with 13 bases between the two ends. The CDR3 nucleotides are TGTGCCAGCAGCTTAGTGGCAGGGGTGCTCTCCTACGAGCAGTACTTC. Protein sequence: CASSLVAGVLSYEQYF. The full variable domain, in which reference TRBV7-9 and TRBJ2-7 provide the parts outside the CDR3, is DTGVSQNPRHKITKRGQNVTFRCDPISEHNRLYWYRQTLGQGPEFLTYFQNEAQLEKSRLLSDRFSAERPKGSFSTLEIQRTEQGDSAMYLCASSLVAGVLSYEQYFGPGTRLTVT.

V gene TRBV7-2 combines with J gene TRBJ2-7, with a tentative D call TRBD2 (7 bases). The CDR3 is 16 amino acids. Germline V gene sequence: CDR1 SGHTA, CDR2 FQGNSA. The V end lost 5 bases, the J end lost 5 bases, and 22 bases lay between the germline ends. DNA of the CDR3: TGTGCCAGCAGCCAACAGGGTGGGGACTATCTGGACGAGCAGTACTTC. Translation gives CASSQQGGDYLDEQYF.

The rearrangement uses TRBV5-4 and TRBJ2-5; 13 bases fit TRBD2. This CDR3 region has 15 residues. From germline, CDR1 is SGHNT and CDR2 YYREEE (reference sequence). J lost 4 bases, V lost 0 bases, and 0 bases had no gene match. The CDR3 DNA reads as TGTGCCAGCAGCTTGGGGACTAGCGGGGGAGAGACCCAGTACTTC. Encoded protein: CASSLGTSGGETQYF.

The rearrangement joins TRBV18 to TRBJ1-2, with a possible D match to TRBD1 (6 bases). This CDR3 has 14 residues. CDR1 is KGHSH and CDR2 is LQKENI in the germline V gene. Trimming removed 2 bases from V and 4 bases from J, with 11 bases in between. CDR3 amino acids: CASSPGGAGYGYTF. CDR3 nucleotide sequence: TGTGCCAGCTCACCAGGGGGCGCCGGCTATGGCTACACCTTC.

This clone was seen a handful of times. V and J are TRBV27 and TRBJ2-4; 8 nucleotides line up with TRBD1. Germline values: CDR1 MNHEY, CDR2 SMNVEV (reference sequence). V was clipped by 6 bases and J by 1 base; unmatched bases: 2. The CDR3 runs 14 residues. The CDR3 nucleotides read TGTGCCAGCAGGCGACAGGGGGCCAAAAACATTCAGTACTTC. Its translation is CASRRQGAKNIQYF.

The CDR3 DNA follows: TGTGCCAGTAGCGGCGGAGCCCCCTACGAGCAGTACTTC. Translating gives CASSGGAPYEQYF. The V gene is TRBV19, the J gene TRBJ2-7; D gene ambiguous. Between the trimmed V and J ends, which lost 6 bases and 2 bases, there was a span of 11 bases. Germline-derived CDR1 and CDR2 are LNHDA and SQIVND (reference sequence). The CDR3 covers 13 residues.

The rearrangement joins TRBV10-3 to TRBJ2-6, with D unclear. This CDR3 region has 16 residues. The V gene lost 7 bases and the J gene lost 0 bases, with 13 bases spanning the gap. From germline, CDR1 is ENHRY and CDR2 SYGVKD. The chain's CDR3 is CAITKTADSGANVLTF. The CDR3 coding sequence is TGTGCCATCACCAAAACAGCAGACTCTGGGGCCAACGTCCTGACTTTC.

The chain couples TRBV9 to TRBJ2-3; TRBD2 might be the D (7 bases). The V gene's germline CDR1 is SGDLS and CDR2 YYNGEE. This CDR3 region has 16 residues. The ends were cut back, 0 bases at V and 2 bases at J, with 13 bases in the middle. This chain's CDR3 is CASSVVAGAITDTQYF. CDR3 nucleotides: TGTGCCAGCAGCGTAGTGGCGGGGGCCATCACAGATACGCAGTATTTT.

The V gene is TRBV29-1, the J gene TRBJ1-2; 7 bases are a match to TRBD1. Germline V gene lookup returns CDR1 SQVTM and CDR2 ANQGSEA. This CDR3 is 13 amino acids long. V dropped 7 bases and J dropped 2; count of bases not matched to a gene: 7. CDR3 coding DNA: TGCAGCGCCCCTGACAGGGCCAACTATGGCTACACCTTC. This sequence encodes CSAPDRANYGYTF.

This chain uses TRBV7-6 with TRBJ2-7, with 8 nucleotides matching TRBD1. J gave up 6 bases and V 5 bases, and 6 bases lay outside the gene matches. Germline V lookup: CDR1 SGHVS, CDR2 FNYEAQ. The CDR3 contains 13 residues. CDR3 amino acids: CASSRTGKGEQYF. The CDR3 region has the DNA TGTGCCAGCAGCCGGACAGGGAAGGGCGAGCAGTACTTC.

The rearrangement links TRBV6-5 to TRBJ1-1; TRBD1 matches at 7 bases. The CDR3 is 11 residues long. V shed 6 bases, J shed 11 bases, and the junction held 6 bases outside the gene matches. Germline V CDR1 and CDR2: MNHEY, SVGAGI. The CDR3 DNA follows: TGTGCCAGCAGGCTAGGGACAGCGGCTTTCTTT. Residues: CASRLGTAAFF.

The J gene is TRBJ1-1, the V gene TRBV2, with 9 bases that match TRBD1. In germline, CDR1 is SNHLY, CDR2 FYNNEI. This CDR3 is 14 amino acids long. Germline trimming cut 3 bases from V and 10 bases from J; bases unmatched to any gene: 9. CDR3 region: CASSDWDRAVGAFF. The CDR3 DNA reads as TGTGCCAGCAGTGATTGGGACAGGGCCGTAGGAGCTTTCTTT.

The chain uses TRBV5-1 and TRBJ2-7; tentative D call: TRBD1 (5 bases). CDR3 length: 14 amino acids. Per germline, CDR1 SGHRS and CDR2 YFSETQ. Trimming removed 2 bases from V and 0 bases from J, with 9 bases in between. The CDR3 sequence: CASSFDSSSYEQYF. In DNA form, the CDR3 reads TGCGCCAGCAGCTTCGACAGTAGCTCCTACGAGCAGTACTTC.

V and J are TRBV30 and TRBJ2-3; 7 bases map to TRBD2. The CDR3 sequence is 15 residues long. CDR1 GTSNPN and CDR2 SVGIG come from the germline V gene (reference sequence). Trimming removed 2 bases from V and 2 bases from J; junction bases left unmatched: 7. This CDR3 is CAWSNPSGHTDTQYF. In DNA form, the CDR3 reads TGTGCCTGGAGTAACCCTAGCGGACACACAGATACGCAGTATTTT.

Only a few counts were recorded for this clone. This chain uses TRBV9 with TRBJ2-3; possible D gene TRBD1, 6 bases. The CDR3 is 15 amino acids. From germline, CDR1 is SGDLS and CDR2 YYNGEE. Between the trimmed V and J ends, which lost 3 bases and 2 bases, there was a span of 13 bases. The chain's CDR3 is CASSDQGTVTDTQYF. The CDR3 DNA sequence: TGTGCCAGCAGCGACCAGGGGACGGTCACAGATACGCAGTATTTT.

V and J are TRBV5-4 and TRBJ1-6; weak D call: TRBD1 (6 bases). The germline V gene has CDR1 SGHNT and CDR2 YYREEE (reference sequence). V dropped 1 base and J dropped 0 bases, with 8 bases sitting between them. This CDR3 spans 16 amino acids. CDR3 in amino acids: CASSLQGSSYNSPLHF. The CDR3 DNA reads as TGTGCCAGCAGCTTGCAGGGGAGCTCCTATAATTCACCCCTCCACTTT. Using reference TRBV5-4 and TRBJ1-6 for the parts outside the CDR3, the full variable domain is ETGVTQSPTHLIKTRGQQVTLRCSSQSGHNTVSWYQQALGQGPQFIFQYYREEENGRGNFPPRFSGLQFPNYSSELNVNALELDDSALYLCASSLQGSSYNSPLHFGNGTRLTVT.

A note on this clone: The junction and the germline gene differ at one end; a read error may be behind it. The V and J genes are TRBV29-1 and TRBJ2-2; D is possibly TRBD2 (6 bases). The CDR3 contains 11 residues. Germline CDR1 and CDR2: SQVTM and ANQGSEA. CDR3 sequence (DNA): TGCAGCGGGGGAGGACACCGGGGAGCTGTTTTT. The encoded protein is CSGGGHRGAVF.

This chain connects TRBV27 to TRBJ2-7; maybe TRBD2 (7 bases). Deletions cut 0 bases from V and 2 bases from J, with 11 bases between. This CDR3 comprises 15 residues. The germline V gene encodes CDR1 MNHEY and CDR2 SMNVEV (reference sequence). DNA of the CDR3: TGTGCCAGCAGTTTATCCGCGGGGGCGCCCTACGAGCAGTACTTC. Encoded protein: CASSLSAGAPYEQYF.

This chain links TRBV11-3 with TRBJ2-5; 11 bases match TRBD2. V shed 3 bases, J shed 2 bases, and the junction held 2 bases outside the gene matches. The CDR3 spans 15 residues. Germline values: CDR1 SGHNT, CDR2 YENEEA. The CDR3 DNA follows: TGTGCCAGCAGCTTGGGACTAGCGGAACAAGAGACCCAGTACTTC. It encodes CASSLGLAEQETQYF.